This T cell receptor beta chain was profiled in a study of beta chain features in type 1 diabetes. The study's findings and limits: Type 1 diabetes patients showed a moderate but significant shortening of TCRB CDR3s in all four CD4+ subsets. More deletions and fewer insertions at VDJ junctions were found in patients with type 1 diabetes.

Notes on this clone: Its specificity is unknown. Relative to the germline gene, one junction end is altered; a read error may explain this.

The investigators reverse transcribed all of the isolated RNA, so they sequenced expressed TCRB transcripts. The assay was immunoSEQ multiplex PCR, and TCRdb's table has in-frame clones only and misses some. The sample contains some 900,000 clones, roughly 17% of which appear only once. The CDR3 runs to 17 residues. The V gene's germline CDR1 is SGHRS and CDR2 YFSETQ. Via the markers CD45RO/CCR7/CD25/CD127/CD95/CD27, stem cell-like memory, regulatory, central memory and naive CD4+ cells were sorted. The sample comprised naive CD4+ T cells from blood. This chain links TRBV5-1 with TRBJ2-1, with 10 bases fitting TRBD2. The TCR sequence derives from a young woman in good health. CDR3 nucleotide sequence: TGCGCCAGCAGCTTGGTGGGACTAGCGAACAGCTACGATGAGCAGTTCTTC. The encoded protein is CASSLVGLANSYDEQFF.